This TCR beta chain was captured in a study of human T cells and chemical hapten exposure (dated by TCRdb to about 2021). The study in broad terms: For sensitization, 2% DPC in acetone was applied to a roughly 2 cm by roughly 2 cm area of upper inner arm skin. Patch testing on the upper back used Finn chambers containing 0.01% DPC, with scoring done after 6 days according to International Contact Dermatitis Research Group standards. This study followed changes in the peripheral blood TCR repertoire in vivo during primary and secondary sensitization of alopecia patients to the hapten diphenylcyclopropenone (DPC). Patient blood was sampled pre-sensitization (week 0) and at 2, 6 and about 24 weeks after DPC sensitization. The mostly female patient cohort included alopecia areata with under or over 50% scalp involvement, alopecia totalis and alopecia universalis. Weekly therapeutic DPC doses were additionally applied to the scalp of patients throughout the roughly 23-week study period. Blood for TCR sequencing was provided by twenty-nine alopecia patients at one to four time points (pre-sensitization, 2, 6 and 24 weeks). Libraries were pooled for sequencing, and per-sample TCR yields varied mainly because of small differences in library volumes within the pool.

Library construction relied on RACE. The reads were generated on a NextSeq 500. During library preparation, unique molecular identifiers were attached to individual cDNA molecules so that TCRs could be counted quantitatively and reproducibly. Each blood RNA sample was used to sequence both TCR alpha and TCR beta chains. In the paper's pipeline: The median number of TCRs per sample was some 100,000, ranging from about 23,224 to 750,000. The Decombinator software suite was used to annotate the V, J and CDR3 of the TCR reads. For PS versus PT1 abundance plots, all samples were subsampled to the same number of TCRs (28,000). TCRs were defined as expanded if absent before sensitization and observed at least eight times at the 2-week time point. TCRdb passed the public sequencing reads through fastp at Q25 and MiXCR, retaining productive beta sequences. Rows with one shared CDR3 protein collapse into an entry with the most common genes and DNA. The V and J calls and clone size come from TCRdb's table, not from the authors' own analysis. This sample is represented by 380,000 or so distinct CDR3 sequences; over 5% of them were singletons. The ten top clones hold under 9.5% of the sample.

As for this clonotype: The clone's antigen remains unknown. No qualities accompany the bases; no much larger clone lies one base away.

Beyond this particular receptor, the publication reports: After repeated subsampling, changes were observed in the strength of the expansion versus patch-test correlation and in the threshold at which the correlation became significant. No change with DPC sensitization was found in the number of TCRs above 1 in 1000 frequency, and no evidence of global repertoire structure alterations was found. Because every patient had alopecia, a presumed autoimmune disease, the patients' immune response might differ from that of healthy individuals. Patch test score correlated positively with the number of PT1 expanded TCRs, reaching significance at thresholds 8, 16 and 32 but not at 4. Significantly more large CDR3 similarity clusters were formed by expanded TCRs than by pre-sensitization or healthy control sets, consistent with antigen-driven responses.

The CDR3, from cysteine to phenylalanine, totals 15 residues. Left in the record is the CDR3 DNA by itself, 45 bases read in frame from the first base. A distance of 21 bases separates the germline ends of V and J, which lose 5 bases and 9 bases respectively. The germline V gene encodes CDR1 SEHNR and CDR2 FQNEAQ (reference sequence). The meaning of the sample's time point label: pre-sensitization, week 0. The treatment or condition label for this specimen denotes: therapeutic diphenylcyclopropenone sensitization with weekly scalp DPC. At every patch-test visit, the blood draw took place before the patch test was put on. Eligible patients were aged 18 to 70, diagnosed with alopecia, deemed suitable for DPC therapy, and excluded if pregnant. Unfractionated whole blood was collected in Tempus Blood RNA tubes, and total RNA was extracted from that blood.

Here the sequenced sample was whole blood, taken in connection with sensitization to the hapten diphenylcyclopropenone (DPC). The chain is assembled from TRBV7-9 and TRBJ2-3; TRBD1 could be the D gene, as 5 bases match. This TCR came from a woman between 18 and 30 years old with alopecia areata. Some clones in this sample may be carry-over from other donors' samples. This receptor has the CDR3 CASSLEGARLDTQYF. The DNA is as follows: TGTGCCAGCAGCCTAGAAGGGGCTAGGCTCGACACGCAGTATTTT. With the portions outside the CDR3 filled from the reference TRBV7-9 and TRBJ2-3 genes, the complete variable region becomes DTGVSQNPRHKITKRGQNVTFRCDPISEHNRLYWYRQTLGQGPEFLTYFQNEAQLEKSRLLSDRFSAERPKGSFSTLEIQRTEQGDSAMYLCASSLEGARLDTQYFGPGTRLTVL.